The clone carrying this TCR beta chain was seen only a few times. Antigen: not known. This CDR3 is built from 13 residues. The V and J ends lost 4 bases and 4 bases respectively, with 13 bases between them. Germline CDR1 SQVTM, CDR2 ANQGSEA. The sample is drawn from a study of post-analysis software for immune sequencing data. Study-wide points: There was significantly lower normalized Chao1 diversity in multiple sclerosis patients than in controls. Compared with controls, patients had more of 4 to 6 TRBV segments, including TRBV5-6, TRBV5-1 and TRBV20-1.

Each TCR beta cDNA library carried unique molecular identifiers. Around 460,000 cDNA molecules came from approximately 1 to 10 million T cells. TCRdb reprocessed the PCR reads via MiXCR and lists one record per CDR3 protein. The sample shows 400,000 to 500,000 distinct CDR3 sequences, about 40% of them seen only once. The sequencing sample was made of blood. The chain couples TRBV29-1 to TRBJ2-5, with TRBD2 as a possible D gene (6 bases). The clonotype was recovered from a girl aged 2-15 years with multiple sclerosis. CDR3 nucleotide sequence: TGCAGCGTTGGACTAGGGGAAGGAGAGACCCAGTACTTC. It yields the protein CSVGLGEGETQYF.